One and the same sample provided the 26 T cell receptor beta chains below, sequenced in a study of post-analysis software for immune sequencing data. Study results and caveats: Five TRBV segments occurring more often in patients than controls included TRBV5-6, TRBV5-1 and TRBV20-1.

The TCR beta cDNA libraries carried unique molecular identifiers. A single record per CDR3 protein comes from TCRdb applying MiXCR to the PCR reads. Seen here are 380,000 or so distinct CDR3 sequences, 30% to 45% observed once, and the top ten hold 13%. These receptors have no known antigen. The sample was blood. The receptor set was obtained from a girl aged 5-17 years with multiple sclerosis.

The chain uses TRBV5-1 and TRBJ1-6; a weak D match, TRBD1 (5 bases). Per the germline V gene, CDR1 is SGHRS and CDR2 is YFSETQ. The CDR3 length is 16 residues. The germline V and J ends were trimmed by 3 bases and 14 bases, with 24 bases remaining between them. CDR3 amino acids: CASSSNPTAGFVALHF. CDR3 nucleotides: TGCGCCAGCAGCTCCAACCCGACAGCCGGTTTCGTGGCCCTCCACTTT.

This chain links TRBV5-1 with TRBJ1-2; the match to TRBD1 covers 9 bases. Germline CDR1 is SGHRS and CDR2 is YFSETQ. The CDR3 is 15 amino acids. V lost 2 bases, J lost 5 bases, and 7 bases stayed unmatched. CDR3 loop: CASSFEPGQGYGYTF. DNA for the CDR3: TGCGCCAGCAGCTTCGAACCGGGACAGGGTTATGGCTACACCTTC.

The rearrangement joins TRBV7-2 to TRBJ1-1; D gene ambiguous. Germline loops: CDR1 SGHTA, CDR2 FQGNSA. With 6 bases removed from V and 1 base from J, the gap between germline ends came to 9 bases. This CDR3 comprises 13 residues. The CDR3 bases are TGTGCCAGCAGTTTAATGAAGAACACTGAAGCTTTCTTT. Protein sequence: CASSLMKNTEAFF.

The J gene is TRBJ2-5, the V gene TRBV11-2; D is unresolved. The CDR3 runs 15 residues. V dropped 5 bases and J dropped 4 bases, with 17 bases sitting between them. Per germline, CDR1 SGHAT and CDR2 FQNNGV. The DNA of the CDR3 is TGTGCCAGCAGCCTAATCGTGGGGTCGGGAGAGACCCAGTACTTC. As protein: CASSLIVGSGETQYF.

The V call is TRBV20-1, the J call TRBJ2-3, with 9 positions matching TRBD2. Germline V gives CDR1 DFQATT, CDR2 SNEGSKA (reference sequence). The length of the CDR3 is 15 residues. After removal of 3 bases from V and 5 bases from J, the junction contained 9 bases not matched to a gene. CDR3 protein: CSARGPGLARDTQYF. For the CDR3, the DNA is TGCAGTGCTAGGGGTCCGGGACTAGCTAGAGATACGCAGTATTTT.

The V and J genes are TRBV20-1 and TRBJ1-1, with D possibly being TRBD1 (5 bases). The length of the CDR3 is 14 residues. CDR1 DFQATT and CDR2 SNEGSKA come from the germline V gene (reference sequence). The V gene lost 5 bases and the J gene lost 1 base, with 14 bases spanning the gap. The DNA for the CDR3 is TGCAGTGCTGGGGCCCCTGCAGAGAACACTGAAGCTTTCTTT. Translating gives CSAGAPAENTEAFF.

The chain is built from TRBV28 and TRBJ1-2; D uncertain. Trimming removed 6 bases from V and 4 bases from J, with 9 bases in between. Germline values: CDR1 MDHEN, CDR2 SYDVKM. This CDR3 contains 12 residues. The CDR3 protein is CASRLQFYGYTF. CDR3 sequence (DNA): TGTGCCAGCAGGCTACAGTTCTATGGCTACACCTTC.

This clonotype showed up just a few times. V and J are TRBV28 and TRBJ2-4; 7 bases map to TRBD1. The CDR3 runs to 12 residues. From germline, CDR1 is MDHEN and CDR2 SYDVKM. J gave up 8 bases and V 4 bases, and 2 bases lay outside the gene matches. The CDR3 reads CASSSDRDIQYF. In DNA, the CDR3 is TGTGCCAGCAGTTCTGACAGGGACATTCAGTACTTC.

This chain joins TRBV11-2 and TRBJ2-1; D may be TRBD2 (5 bases). Germline V gene data show CDR1 as SGHAT and CDR2 as FQNNGV. V was trimmed by 4 bases and J by 2 bases, leaving 12 bases between them. The CDR3 loop spans 15 amino acids. CDR3 DNA sequence: TGTGCCAGCAGCTCCTTCCGGGAACCCTACAATGAGCAGTTCTTC. Residues: CASSSFREPYNEQFF.

This clonotype was observed a few times. The chain carries TRBV19 and TRBJ2-1, with 7 nucleotides matching TRBD1. This CDR3 contains 13 residues. J was trimmed by 7 bases and V by 5 bases; bases with no gene match: 5. Germline loops: CDR1 LNHDA, CDR2 SQIVND (reference sequence). In DNA form, the CDR3 reads TGTGCCAGTAGTCAGGACAGGAAGAATGAGCAGTTCTTC. Its protein is CASSQDRKNEQFF.

V usage is TRBV20-1 and J usage is TRBJ1-5; a weak D match, TRBD1 (5 bases). In germline, CDR1 is DFQATT, CDR2 SNEGSKA (reference sequence). This CDR3 is built from 13 residues. Between the trimmed V and J ends, which lost 2 bases and 5 bases, there was a span of 10 bases. The CDR3 region is CSARTAGDQPQHF. The CDR3 DNA follows: TGCAGTGCTAGAACAGCGGGGGATCAGCCCCAGCATTTT.

This clonotype has more than one count but fewer than ten. The chain recombines TRBV12-3 or TRBV12-4 with TRBJ2-7; D could derive from TRBD1 or TRBD2 (5 bases each). Trimming removed 6 bases at V and 0 bases at J, with 15 bases between. The CDR3 loop spans 15 amino acids. CDR3 protein: CASSLEGSISYEQYF. The CDR3 nucleotides are TGTGCCAGCAGCCTCGAGGGGTCTATCTCCTACGAGCAGTACTTC.

The chain recombines TRBV20-1 with TRBJ2-5; D is uncertain. Trimming left V 4 bases short and J 5 bases short, with 14 bases between. Germline V gives CDR1 DFQATT, CDR2 SNEGSKA (reference sequence). The length of the CDR3 is 13 residues. Here the CDR3 reads CSAIRQPPETQYF. The CDR3 DNA is TGCAGTGCTATAAGACAACCCCCGGAGACCCAGTACTTC.

CDR3 DNA: TGCGCCAGCCGCCCCTGGGGACAGCGTCTGTCCTCTAACTATGGCTACACCTTC. It yields the protein CASRPWGQRLSSNYGYTF. The chain employs TRBV5-1 and TRBJ1-2; 7 bases agree with TRBD1. J lost 0 bases, V lost 7 bases, and 18 bases had no gene match. Germline V gene data show CDR1 as SGHRS and CDR2 as YFSETQ. The CDR3 loop spans 18 amino acids.

The CDR3 sequence is CASSEVLAAGTRTQYF. In DNA form, the CDR3 reads TGTGCCAGCAGTGAAGTTTTAGCAGCGGGGACCCGAACACAGTACTTC. V is TRBV6-1 and J is TRBJ2-5, with 7 nucleotides matching TRBD2. The CDR3 length is 16 residues. Germline CDR1 MNHNS, CDR2 SASEGT. V was clipped by 1 base and J by 11 bases; unmatched bases: 16.

The chain combines TRBV3-1 with TRBJ2-3; perhaps TRBD2 as D (7 bases). The CDR3 sequence is 15 residues long. Trimming removed 1 base at V and 7 bases at J, with 15 bases between. Germline CDR1 LGHDT, CDR2 YNNKEL (reference sequence). CDR3 region: CASSQGDGGPHTQYF. The CDR3 DNA sequence: TGTGCCAGCAGCCAAGGGGACGGGGGGCCCCATACGCAGTATTTT.

This rearrangement joins TRBV20-1 to TRBJ2-1; 9 bases agree with TRBD2. The J segment lost 9 bases and the V segment lost 1 base, leaving 7 bases of the junction unmatched. The germline gives CDR1 DFQATT, CDR2 SNEGSKA (reference sequence). The CDR3 is made up of 14 amino acids. The CDR3 loop reads CSARGGRAGPEQFF. The CDR3 coding sequence is TGCAGTGCTAGAGGCGGGAGGGCCGGTCCTGAGCAGTTCTTC.

This clonotype was counted only a few times. V and J are TRBV7-9 and TRBJ2-1; no firm D call. The CDR3 totals 15 residues. Trimming took off 2 bases at V and 1 base at J, with 9 bases between the two ends. Germline CDR1 is SEHNR and CDR2 is FQNEAQ (reference sequence). The CDR3 spells CASSLYPGSYNEQFF. The CDR3 nucleotides are TGTGCCAGCAGCTTATATCCAGGATCCTACAATGAGCAGTTCTTC.

The chain uses TRBV10-3 and TRBJ1-2, with 8 bases identical to TRBD1. The germline gives CDR1 ENHRY, CDR2 SYGVKD. With 6 bases clipped from V and 2 bases from J, the junction kept 5 bases outside the gene matches. This CDR3 is built from 14 residues. CDR3 sequence: CAISPGQANYGYTF. The CDR3, as DNA: TGTGCCATCAGCCCGGGACAGGCCAACTATGGCTACACCTTC.

The rearrangement links TRBV4-2 to TRBJ1-2, with D maybe TRBD1 (5 bases). The CDR3 has 15 amino acids. Trimming removed 4 bases from V and 5 bases from J, with 17 bases in between. Germline values: CDR1 LGHNA, CDR2 YNFKEQ. The CDR3 nucleotides are TGTGCCAGCAGCCCCACCACCGGGACTCCTTATGGCTACACCTTC. Encoded protein: CASSPTTGTPYGYTF.

This clonotype was counted only a few times. The chain couples TRBV4-2 to TRBJ2-7; D may be TRBD1 or TRBD2 (5 bases each). This CDR3 has 15 residues. Looked up from germline, CDR1 is LGHNA and CDR2 is YNFKEQ. Trimming took 0 bases from V and 7 from J, leaving 16 bases between them. CDR3 sequence: CASSQDLSAWGEQYF. The CDR3 DNA sequence: TGTGCCAGCAGCCAAGATTTGTCGGCTTGGGGGGAGCAGTACTTC.

The V call is TRBV4-1, the J call TRBJ2-1; possibly TRBD1 for D (6 bases). The CDR3 loop spans 16 amino acids. Trimming removed 0 bases from V and 0 bases from J, with 9 bases in between. Germline V lookup: CDR1 MGHRA, CDR2 YSYEKL. The CDR3 reads CASSQDGRGSYNEQFF. In DNA, the CDR3 is TGCGCCAGCAGCCAAGATGGCAGGGGCTCCTACAATGAGCAGTTCTTC.

This rearrangement joins TRBV5-8 to TRBJ2-3; no clear D gene. Trimming pared 0 bases from V and 0 bases from J, leaving 8 bases between. The CDR3 is made up of 15 amino acids. Germline V CDR1 and CDR2: SGHTS, YDEGEE. The CDR3 loop is CASSLARPSTDTQYF. DNA of the CDR3: TGTGCCAGCAGCTTGGCCCGCCCGAGCACAGATACGCAGTATTTT. The whole variable domain, filled in from reference TRBV5-8 and TRBJ2-3, reads EAGVTQSPTHLIKTRGQQATLRCSPISGHTSVYWYQQALGLGLQFLLWYDEGEERNRGNFPPRFSGRQFPNYSSELNVNALELEDSALYLCASSLARPSTDTQYFGPGTRLTVL.

The chain uses TRBV7-6 and TRBJ2-3; D unclear. Trimming pared 1 base from V and 2 bases from J, leaving 4 bases between. CDR1 is SGHVS and CDR2 is FNYEAQ in the germline V gene. The CDR3 loop spans 13 amino acids. The CDR3 spells CASSLDNTDTQYF. Written as DNA, the CDR3 is TGTGCCAGCAGCTTAGATAACACAGATACGCAGTATTTT.

V gene TRBV20-1 combines with J gene TRBJ1-5; D is possibly TRBD1 (5 bases). V lost 5 bases to trimming and J lost 0 bases, with 11 bases between them. Germline CDR1 and CDR2: DFQATT and SNEGSKA (reference sequence). The CDR3 is 14 amino acids. The CDR3 sequence is CSASLGGSNQPQHF. The CDR3 region has the DNA TGCAGTGCTTCTTTGGGGGGTAGCAATCAGCCCCAGCATTTT.

This chain joins TRBV4-1 and TRBJ1-1, with D hard to call. V lost 3 bases, J lost 1 base, and 6 bases lay in between. The CDR3 is 13 amino acids. CDR1 MGHRA and CDR2 YSYEKL come from the germline V gene. The CDR3 sequence is CASSQYGNTEAFF. The CDR3 nucleotides read TGCGCCAGCAGCCAGTACGGGAACACTGAAGCTTTCTTT.